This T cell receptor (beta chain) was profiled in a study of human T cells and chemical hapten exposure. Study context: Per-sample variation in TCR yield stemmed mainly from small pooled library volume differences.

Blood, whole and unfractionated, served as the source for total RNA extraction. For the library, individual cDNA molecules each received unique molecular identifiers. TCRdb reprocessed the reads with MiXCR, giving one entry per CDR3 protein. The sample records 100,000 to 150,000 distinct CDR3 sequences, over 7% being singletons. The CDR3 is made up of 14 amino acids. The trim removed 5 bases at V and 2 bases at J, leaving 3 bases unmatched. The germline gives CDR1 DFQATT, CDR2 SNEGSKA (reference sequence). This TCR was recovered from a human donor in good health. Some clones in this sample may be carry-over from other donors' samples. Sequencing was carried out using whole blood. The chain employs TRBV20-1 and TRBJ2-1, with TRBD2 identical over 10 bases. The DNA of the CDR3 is TGCAGTGCTGCCCTAGCGGGGGCCTACAATGAGCAGTTCTTC. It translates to CSAALAGAYNEQFF.